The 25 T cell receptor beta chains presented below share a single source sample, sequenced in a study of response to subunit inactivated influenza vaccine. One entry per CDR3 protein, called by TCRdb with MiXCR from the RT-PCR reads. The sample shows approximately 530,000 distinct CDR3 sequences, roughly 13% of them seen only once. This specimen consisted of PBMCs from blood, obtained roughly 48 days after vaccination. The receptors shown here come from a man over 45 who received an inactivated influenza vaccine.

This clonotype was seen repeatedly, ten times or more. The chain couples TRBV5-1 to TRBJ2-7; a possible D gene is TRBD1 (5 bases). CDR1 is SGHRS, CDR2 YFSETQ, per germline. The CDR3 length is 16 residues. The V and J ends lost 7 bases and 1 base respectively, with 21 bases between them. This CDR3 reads CASFEPRVRGSYEQYF. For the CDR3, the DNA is TGCGCCAGCTTTGAGCCCAGGGTACGTGGATCCTACGAGCAGTACTTC.

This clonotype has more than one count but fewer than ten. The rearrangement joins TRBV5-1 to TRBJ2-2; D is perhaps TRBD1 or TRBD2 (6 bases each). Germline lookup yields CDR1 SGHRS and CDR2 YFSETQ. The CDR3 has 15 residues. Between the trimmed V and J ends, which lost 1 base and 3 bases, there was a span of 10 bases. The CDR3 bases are TGCGCCAGCAGCTTGTGGGGGGCGGACACCGGGGAGCTGTTTTTT. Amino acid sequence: CASSLWGADTGELFF.

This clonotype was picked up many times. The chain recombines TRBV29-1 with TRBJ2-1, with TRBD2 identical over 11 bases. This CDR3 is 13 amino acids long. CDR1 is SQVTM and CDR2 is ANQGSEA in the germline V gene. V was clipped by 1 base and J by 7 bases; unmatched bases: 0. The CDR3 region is CSVEGTSGNEQFF. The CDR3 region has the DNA TGCAGCGTTGAAGGGACTAGCGGGAATGAGCAGTTCTTC.

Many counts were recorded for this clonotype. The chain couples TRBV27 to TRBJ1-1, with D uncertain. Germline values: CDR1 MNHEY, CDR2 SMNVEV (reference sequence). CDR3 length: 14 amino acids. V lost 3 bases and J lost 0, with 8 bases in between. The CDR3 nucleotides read TGTGCCAGCAGTTTCAGCATACTGAACACTGAAGCTTTCTTT. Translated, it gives CASSFSILNTEAFF.

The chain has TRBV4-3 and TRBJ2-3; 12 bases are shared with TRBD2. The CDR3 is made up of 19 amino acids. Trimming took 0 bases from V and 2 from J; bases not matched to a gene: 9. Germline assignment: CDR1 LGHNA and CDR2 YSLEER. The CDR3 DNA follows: TGCGCCAGCAGCCAAGAAAGTTGGACTAGCGGGGCGATCACAGATACGCAGTATTTT. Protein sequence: CASSQESWTSGAITDTQYF.

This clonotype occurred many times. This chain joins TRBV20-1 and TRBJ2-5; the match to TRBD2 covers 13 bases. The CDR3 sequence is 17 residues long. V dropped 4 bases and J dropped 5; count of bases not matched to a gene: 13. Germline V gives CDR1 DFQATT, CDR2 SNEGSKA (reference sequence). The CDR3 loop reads CSAIPGLAGPGGETQYF. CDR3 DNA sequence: TGCAGTGCTATACCGGGACTAGCGGGACCCGGGGGGGAGACCCAGTACTTC.

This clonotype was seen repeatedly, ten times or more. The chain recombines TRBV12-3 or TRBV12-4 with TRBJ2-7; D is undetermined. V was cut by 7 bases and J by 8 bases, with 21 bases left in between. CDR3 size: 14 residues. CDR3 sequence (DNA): TGTGCCAGCACCTCGGCCATTTCCCTTACGAAGCAGTACTTC. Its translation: CASTSAISLTKQYF.

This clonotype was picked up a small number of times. DNA of the CDR3: TGCGCCAGCAGCCATGAAGGGAGCTCCTACAATGAGCAGTTCTTC. Its translation: CASSHEGSSYNEQFF. This chain uses TRBV4-3 with TRBJ2-1; perhaps TRBD2 as D (5 bases). CDR1 is LGHNA, CDR2 YSLEER, per germline. V was pared by 3 bases and J by 0 bases, with 9 bases between. CDR3 length: 15 amino acids.

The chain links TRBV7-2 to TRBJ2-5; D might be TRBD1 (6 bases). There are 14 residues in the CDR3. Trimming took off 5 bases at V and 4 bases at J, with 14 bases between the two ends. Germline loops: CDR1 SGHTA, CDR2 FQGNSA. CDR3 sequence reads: CASSRLGHIETQYF. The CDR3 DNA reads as TGTGCCAGCAGCCGTTTGGGACATATAGAGACCCAGTACTTC.

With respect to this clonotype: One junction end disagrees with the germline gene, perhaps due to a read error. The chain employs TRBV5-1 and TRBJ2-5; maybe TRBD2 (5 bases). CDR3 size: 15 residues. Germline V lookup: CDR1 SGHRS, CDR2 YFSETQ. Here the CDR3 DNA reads TGCGCCAGCAGCTCGGACTGGGTCTTCCAAGGGACCCAGTACTTC. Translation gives CASSSDWVFQGTQYF.

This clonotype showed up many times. This chain's CDR3 is CATSRDAASFETQYF. CDR3 nucleotides: TGTGCCACCAGCAGAGATGCGGCTAGCTTTGAGACCCAGTACTTC. The chain uses TRBV15 and TRBJ2-5; D perhaps matches TRBD2 (5 bases). Germline-derived CDR1 and CDR2 are LNHNV and YYDKDF (reference sequence). Trimming took 0 bases from V and 5 from J, leaving 13 bases between them. This CDR3 has 15 residues.

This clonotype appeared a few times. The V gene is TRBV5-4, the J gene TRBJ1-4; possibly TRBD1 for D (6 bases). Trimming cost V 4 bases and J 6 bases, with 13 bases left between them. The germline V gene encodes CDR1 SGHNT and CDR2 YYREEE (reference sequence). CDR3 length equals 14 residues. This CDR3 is CASSPGGPDEKLFF. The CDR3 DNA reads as TGTGCCAGCAGCCCCGGGGGGCCGGATGAAAAACTGTTTTTT.

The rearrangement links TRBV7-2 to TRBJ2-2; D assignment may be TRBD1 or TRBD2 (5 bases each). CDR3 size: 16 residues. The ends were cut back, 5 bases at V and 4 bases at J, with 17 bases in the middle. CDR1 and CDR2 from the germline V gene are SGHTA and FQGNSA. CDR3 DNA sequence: TGTGCCAGCAGCCGCTCGGGACGGATTCTCACCGGGGAGCTGTTTTTT. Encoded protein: CASSRSGRILTGELFF.

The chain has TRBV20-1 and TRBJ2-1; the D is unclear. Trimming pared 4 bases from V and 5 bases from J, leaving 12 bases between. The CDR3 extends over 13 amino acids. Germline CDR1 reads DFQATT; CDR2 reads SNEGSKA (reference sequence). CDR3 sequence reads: CSAIHSMHNEQFF. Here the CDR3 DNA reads TGCAGTGCTATCCATAGCATGCACAATGAGCAGTTCTTC.

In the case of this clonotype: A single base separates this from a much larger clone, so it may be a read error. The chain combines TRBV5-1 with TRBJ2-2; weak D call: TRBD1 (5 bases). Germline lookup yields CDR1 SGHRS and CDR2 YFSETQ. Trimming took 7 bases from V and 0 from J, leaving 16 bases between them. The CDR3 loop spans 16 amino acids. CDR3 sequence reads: CASGRARTTNTGELFF. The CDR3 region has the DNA TGCGCCAGCGGCCGGGCCCGGACAACGAACACCGGGGAGCTGTTTTTT.

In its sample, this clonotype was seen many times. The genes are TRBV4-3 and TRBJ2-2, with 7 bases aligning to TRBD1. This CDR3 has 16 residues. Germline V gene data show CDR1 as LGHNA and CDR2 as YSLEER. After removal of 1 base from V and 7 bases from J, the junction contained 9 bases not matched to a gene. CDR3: CASSQGPTGQFGELFF. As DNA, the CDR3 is TGCGCCAGCAGCCAAGGGCCGACAGGGCAATTCGGGGAGCTGTTTTTT.

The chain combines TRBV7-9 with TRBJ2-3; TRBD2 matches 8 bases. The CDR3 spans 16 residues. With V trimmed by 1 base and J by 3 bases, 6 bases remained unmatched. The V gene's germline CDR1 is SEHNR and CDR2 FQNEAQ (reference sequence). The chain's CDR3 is CASSLVGRLATDTQYF. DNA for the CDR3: TGTGCCAGCAGCTTAGTAGGGAGACTAGCGACAGATACGCAGTATTTT.

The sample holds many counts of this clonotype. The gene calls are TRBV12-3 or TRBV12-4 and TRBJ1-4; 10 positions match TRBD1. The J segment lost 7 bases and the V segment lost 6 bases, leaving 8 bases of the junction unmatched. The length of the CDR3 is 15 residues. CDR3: CASSPRTGGTEKLFF. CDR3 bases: TGTGCCAGCAGCCCAAGGACAGGGGGTACTGAAAAACTGTTTTTT.

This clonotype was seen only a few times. The chain's CDR3 is CASSQWGFETQYF. In DNA, the CDR3 is TGTGCCAGCAGCCAATGGGGTTTCGAGACCCAGTACTTC. V and J are TRBV14 and TRBJ2-5; the D is unclear. Germline CDR1 is SGHDN and CDR2 is FVKESK. V was cut by 2 bases and J by 5 bases, with 9 bases left in between. This CDR3 contains 13 residues.

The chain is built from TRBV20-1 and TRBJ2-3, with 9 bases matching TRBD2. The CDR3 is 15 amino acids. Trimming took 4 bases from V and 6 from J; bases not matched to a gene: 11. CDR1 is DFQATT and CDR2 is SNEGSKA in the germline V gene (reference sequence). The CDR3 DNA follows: TGCAGTGCTACTTCATCTAGCGGGATTGTGGATACGCAGTATTTT. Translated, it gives CSATSSSGIVDTQYF.

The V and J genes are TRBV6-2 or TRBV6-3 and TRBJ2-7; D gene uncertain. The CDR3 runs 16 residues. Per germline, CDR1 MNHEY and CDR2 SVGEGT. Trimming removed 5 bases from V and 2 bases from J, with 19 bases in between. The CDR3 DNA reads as TGTGCCAGCAGTACCCATCGGGTTAAGATCACCTACGAGCAGTACTTC. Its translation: CASSTHRVKITYEQYF.

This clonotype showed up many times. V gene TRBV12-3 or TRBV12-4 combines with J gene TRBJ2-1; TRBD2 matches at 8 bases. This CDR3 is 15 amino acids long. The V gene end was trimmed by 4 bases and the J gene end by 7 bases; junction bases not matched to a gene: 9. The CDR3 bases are TGTGCCAGCAGTTCGCGAGGGCTAGCGGGTAATGAGCAGTTCTTC. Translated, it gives CASSSRGLAGNEQFF.

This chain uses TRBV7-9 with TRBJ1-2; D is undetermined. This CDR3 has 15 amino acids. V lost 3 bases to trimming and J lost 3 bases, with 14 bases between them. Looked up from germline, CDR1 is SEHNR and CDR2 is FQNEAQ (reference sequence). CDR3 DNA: TGTGCCAGCAGCTTTTCCTATGGGATAGACTATGGCTACACCTTC. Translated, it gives CASSFSYGIDYGYTF.

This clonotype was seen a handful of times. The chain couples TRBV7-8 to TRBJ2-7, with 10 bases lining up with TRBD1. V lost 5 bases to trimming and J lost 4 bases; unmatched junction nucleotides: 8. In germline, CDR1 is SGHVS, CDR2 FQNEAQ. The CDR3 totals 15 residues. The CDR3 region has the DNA TGTGCCAGCAGCCAGCGAAGGGACAGGGGATACGAGCAGTACTTC. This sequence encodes CASSQRRDRGYEQYF.

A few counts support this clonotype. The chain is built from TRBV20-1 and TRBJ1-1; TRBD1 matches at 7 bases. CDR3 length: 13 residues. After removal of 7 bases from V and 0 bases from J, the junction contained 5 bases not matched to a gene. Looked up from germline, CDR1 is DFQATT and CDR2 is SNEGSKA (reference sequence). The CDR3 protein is CSVTQGLNTEAFF. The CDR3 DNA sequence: TGCAGTGTTACACAGGGGTTGAACACTGAAGCTTTCTTT.